This T cell receptor (beta chain) originates from a study of shared clonotypes between healthy human individuals. Investigators spread the genomic DNA of each subset evenly over several immunoSEQ plates. The assay was immunoSEQ multiplex PCR, and TCRdb's table has in-frame clones only and misses some. The table records about 2.1 million clones, 93% of them present only once. Naivety among CD8 cells was defined by CD45RO negativity and positive CCR7 selection, thereby excluding terminally differentiated effector memory CD45RA+ cells. About this clone itself: Its antigen is unknown.

Overall study findings and caveats: Estimated clonotype richness was generally higher in naive than memory subsets.

Germline V CDR1 and CDR2: LNHDA, SQIVND (reference sequence). The CDR3 is 14 amino acids. The ends were cut back, 1 base at V and 0 bases at J, with 7 bases in the middle. Sequencing was carried out using naive CD8+ T cells from PBMCs. This chain links TRBV19 with TRBJ2-7; no reliable D call. The source of this sequence is a man younger than 30 in good health. Some clones in this sample may be carry-over from other donors' samples. In nucleotides, the CDR3 is TGTGCCAGTAGTATAGTGGCTAACTCCTACGAGCAGTACTTC. It codes for CASSIVANSYEQYF.